These 20 T cell receptor beta chains share one sample of origin, sequenced in a study of human T cells and chemical hapten exposure. TCRdb reprocessed the RACE reads with MiXCR, giving one entry per CDR3 protein. This sample has about 140,000 distinct CDR3 sequences; over 9.5% occur once, and the top ten carry around 1.4%. Time point defined: patch test 2, 6 weeks after DPC sensitization. Treatment denoted: therapeutic diphenylcyclopropenone sensitization with weekly scalp DPC. This sample comprised whole blood, obtained in connection with sensitization to the hapten diphenylcyclopropenone (DPC). All receptors derive from a woman in her forties or fifties with alopecia areata. Some clones in this sample may be carry-over from other donors' samples.

Only a few counts were recorded for this clonotype. The V gene is TRBV28, the J gene TRBJ2-4, with 9 bases fitting TRBD2. V was clipped by 4 bases and J by 4 bases; unmatched bases: 8. The CDR3 spans 16 residues. Looked up from germline, CDR1 is MDHEN and CDR2 is SYDVKM. CDR3 sequence: CASSYWEREVKNIQYF. CDR3 nucleotide sequence: TGTGCCAGCAGTTACTGGGAGCGGGAGGTGAAAAACATTCAGTACTTC.

This clonotype was detected many times. The chain links TRBV11-2 to TRBJ2-5; D is unclear. CDR3 length: 11 residues. Trimming removed 6 bases from V and 5 bases from J, with 7 bases in between. CDR1 is SGHAT, CDR2 FQNNGV, per germline. CDR3 in amino acids: CASSYGETQYF. In DNA form, the CDR3 reads TGTGCCAGCAGTTATGGGGAGACCCAGTACTTC.

The rearrangement links TRBV6-4 to TRBJ1-1; D is ambiguous. Germline-derived CDR1 and CDR2 are MRHNA and SNTAGT. This CDR3 has 11 residues. The V gene lost 6 bases and the J gene lost 6 bases, with 8 bases spanning the gap. CDR3 protein: CASRDGPEAFF. For the CDR3, the DNA is TGTGCCAGCAGGGATGGGCCTGAAGCTTTCTTT.

The genes are TRBV27 and TRBJ1-2, with 8 bases lining up with TRBD1. Germline V gene lookup returns CDR1 MNHEY and CDR2 SMNVEV (reference sequence). J lost 4 bases, V lost 6 bases, and 10 bases had no gene match. The CDR3 has 15 amino acids. CDR3 DNA: TGTGCCAGCAGGCCCGCGTCAGGGGGCAGCTATGGCTACACCTTC. This gives the protein CASRPASGGSYGYTF.

This clonotype has a count of ten or more. The chain links TRBV5-4 to TRBJ2-2; 7 bases map to TRBD1. CDR1 is SGHNT, CDR2 YYREEE, per germline (reference sequence). The CDR3 is 15 residues long. After removal of 4 bases from V and 0 bases from J, the junction contained 3 bases not matched to a gene. DNA for the CDR3: TGTGCCAGCAGCCTGGGACAGCCGAACACCGGGGAGCTGTTTTTT. Translating it yields CASSLGQPNTGELFF.

This clonotype was seen more than once but under ten times. Likely a read error: the CDR3 ends without its conserved phenylalanine or tryptophan. V and J are TRBV5-1 and TRBJ1-1, with a weak D call TRBD1 (6 bases). The ends were cut back, 3 bases at V and 6 bases at J, with 15 bases in the middle. The germline V gene encodes CDR1 SGHRS and CDR2 YFSETQ. This CDR3 region has 14 residues. The CDR3 sequence is CASSSTGNTAEAFL. DNA of the CDR3: TGCGCCAGCAGCTCGACAGGTAATACGGCTGAAGCTTTCCTT.

This clonotype was counted at least ten times. The CDR3 sequence is CSASSLSSGNTIYF. The DNA for the CDR3 is TGCAGTGCTAGTTCCCTGAGCTCTGGAAACACCATATATTTT. This chain connects TRBV20-1 to TRBJ1-3, with D unclear. The germline V and J ends were trimmed by 3 bases and 0 bases, with 9 bases remaining between them. Germline V CDR1 and CDR2: DFQATT, SNEGSKA (reference sequence). The CDR3 is 14 amino acids.

This clonotype came up a few times. J is TRBJ2-6 and V is TRBV19, with D uncertain. Looked up from germline, CDR1 is LNHDA and CDR2 is SQIVND (reference sequence). The CDR3 has 15 amino acids. Trimming stripped 3 bases from V and 0 bases from J, with 6 bases between. The CDR3 protein is CASSILISGANVLTF. The CDR3 nucleotides read TGTGCCAGTAGTATTCTCATCTCTGGGGCCAACGTCCTGACTTTC.

The chain joins TRBV20-1 to TRBJ1-1; D unresolved. The CDR3 covers 14 residues. The V gene's germline CDR1 is DFQATT and CDR2 SNEGSKA (reference sequence). V was trimmed by 3 bases and J by 2 bases, leaving 13 bases between them. The DNA of the CDR3 is TGCAGTGCTAGTTCCCCGGGTTCAAACACTGAAGCTTTCTTT. This encodes CSASSPGSNTEAFF.

This clonotype occurred a few times. V and J are TRBV5-1 and TRBJ2-3; a weak D match, TRBD1 (5 bases). V gave up 4 bases and J gave up 1 base, with 10 bases separating them. The V gene's germline CDR1 is SGHRS and CDR2 YFSETQ. The CDR3 is made up of 14 amino acids. The CDR3 sequence: CASSRQTGTDTQYF. The CDR3 nucleotides read TGCGCCAGCAGCCGACAGACGGGCACAGATACGCAGTATTTT. The full variable domain, with the rest looked up from reference TRBV5-1 and TRBJ2-3, is KAGVTQTPRYLIKTRGQQVTLSCSPISGHRSVSWYQQTPGQGLQFLFEYFSETQRNKGNFPGRFSGRQFSNSRSEMNVSTLELGDSALYLCASSRQTGTDTQYFGPGTRLTVL.

The genes are TRBV29-1 and TRBJ2-1; 8 nucleotides align to TRBD1. The germline V gene encodes CDR1 SQVTM and CDR2 ANQGSEA. This CDR3 is 13 amino acids long. Losses at the gene ends were 8 bases for V and 5 bases for J; bases not matched to a gene: 8. This chain's CDR3 is CSSRQGHNNEQFF. In DNA form, the CDR3 reads TGCAGCTCAAGACAGGGGCACAACAATGAGCAGTTCTTC.

The V call is TRBV5-6, the J call TRBJ2-1; D is ambiguous. This CDR3 is 12 amino acids long. Trimming cost V 4 bases and J 4 bases, with 6 bases left between them. Per germline, CDR1 SGHDT and CDR2 YYEEEE. The chain's CDR3 is CASSPDYNEQFF. CDR3 nucleotide sequence: TGTGCCAGCAGCCCTGATTACAATGAGCAGTTCTTC.

V usage is TRBV7-3 and J usage is TRBJ2-1; 9 positions agree with TRBD2. The trim removed 5 bases at V and 8 bases at J, leaving 7 bases unmatched. This CDR3 region has 14 residues. Germline V gene lookup returns CDR1 SGHTA and CDR2 FQGTGA. CDR3: CASSPWTSADEQFF. The CDR3 DNA reads TGTGCCAGCAGCCCTTGGACTAGCGCGGATGAGCAGTTCTTC. Full variable domain (rest looked up from reference TRBV7-3 and TRBJ2-1): GAGVSQTPSNKVTEKGKYVELRCDPISGHTALYWYRQSLGQGPEFLIYFQGTGAADDSGLPNDRFFAVRPEGSVSTLKIQRTERGDSAVYLCASSPWTSADEQFFGPGTRLTVL.

The chain joins TRBV28 to TRBJ2-1, with D unclear. The germline CDR1 and CDR2 sequences are MDHEN and SYDVKM. V shed 5 bases and J shed 8 bases, with 22 bases lying between them. This CDR3 has 16 amino acids. In nucleotides, the CDR3 is TGTGCCAGCAGTCTTAGTACGGCTAAACGACGCGATGAGCAGTTCTTC. Its protein product is CASSLSTAKRRDEQFF.

The V call is TRBV9, the J call TRBJ1-1; perhaps TRBD1 as D (5 bases). In germline, CDR1 is SGDLS, CDR2 YYNGEE. The CDR3 is 15 residues long. V lost 3 bases and J lost 3, with 15 bases in between. In DNA form, the CDR3 reads TGTGCCAGCAGCGAGAGAGCATGGGGGGACACTGAAGCTTTCTTT. It encodes CASSERAWGDTEAFF.

This rearrangement joins TRBV7-2 to TRBJ2-1; D unclear. V lost 4 bases and J 7 bases, leaving 8 bases between the germline ends. The germline V gene has CDR1 SGHTA and CDR2 FQGNSA. The CDR3 runs 12 residues. The CDR3 sequence: CASSSAGNEQFF. Written as DNA, the CDR3 is TGTGCCAGCAGCTCAGCCGGGAATGAGCAGTTCTTC.

The V call is TRBV6-2 or TRBV6-3, the J call TRBJ1-5, with D tentatively TRBD1 (5 bases). V lost 0 bases to trimming and J lost 3 bases, with 12 bases between them. Germline values: CDR1 MNHEY, CDR2 SVGEGT. The CDR3 is 16 amino acids. The CDR3 region is CASSYSGRAFNQPQHF. The CDR3 DNA follows: TGTGCCAGCAGTTACTCTGGCAGGGCGTTCAATCAGCCCCAGCATTTT.

The chain combines TRBV27 with TRBJ1-4; tentative D call: TRBD1 (5 bases). The V gene lost 5 bases and the J gene lost 8 bases, with 18 bases spanning the gap. Germline V lookup: CDR1 MNHEY, CDR2 SMNVEV (reference sequence). The CDR3 sequence is 15 residues long. The CDR3 protein is CASSTSSDNNEKLFF. CDR3 nucleotides: TGTGCCAGCAGTACCTCATCGGACAACAACGAAAAACTGTTTTTT.

This clonotype was counted many times. The chain uses TRBV7-2 and TRBJ2-1, with unresolved D. From germline, CDR1 is SGHTA and CDR2 FQGNSA. Trimming stripped 1 base from V and 2 bases from J, with 9 bases between. The length of the CDR3 is 15 residues. The CDR3 bases are TGTGCCAGCAGCTTAGGCGGTATGACCTACAATGAGCAGTTCTTC. Its protein product is CASSLGGMTYNEQFF. Together with reference TRBV7-2 and TRBJ2-1, the CDR3 gives the full variable domain: GAGVSQSPSNKVTEKGKDVELRCDPISGHTALYWYRQSLGQGLEFLIYFQGNSAPDKSGLPSDRFSAERTGGSVSTLTIQRTQQEDSAVYLCASSLGGMTYNEQFFGPGTRLTVL.

This clonotype was seen a few times. The chain carries TRBV2 and TRBJ1-5, with D hard to call. The V end lost 9 bases, the J end lost 2 bases, and 17 bases lay between the germline ends. This CDR3 region has 15 residues. Germline assignment: CDR1 SNHLY and CDR2 FYNNEI. In nucleotides, the CDR3 is TGTGCCAGTAGACCGTTGGGTGGAGGCAATCAGCCCCAGCATTTT. This codes for CASRPLGGGNQPQHF. The variable domain in full, with the rest retrieved from reference TRBV2 and TRBJ1-5, is EPEVTQTPSHQVTQMGQEVILRCVPISNHLYFYWYRQILGQKVEFLVSFYNNEISEKSEIFDDQFSVERPDGSNFTLKIRSTKLEDSAMYFCASRPLGGGNQPQHFGDGTRLSIL.